One and the same sample provided the 3 T cell receptor beta chains below, sequenced in a study of blood T cell repertoires in COVID-19. Assay: immunoSEQ multiplex PCR; the TCRdb copy retains only in-frame clones and omits some. Found here are approximately 140,000 clones, approximately 86% of them singletons; the top ten hold 1.5% to 1.7%. Specimen: peripheral blood. These receptors all come from a woman aged 60-75 years with acute or convalescent COVID-19.

The CDR3 region has the DNA TGTGCCAGCAGGGCGGGACAGACGAACACCGGGGAGCTGTTTTTT. Its protein is CASRAGQTNTGELFF. This chain links TRBV6-1 with TRBJ2-2; D is possibly TRBD1 (7 bases). Germline V gene sequence: CDR1 MNHNS, CDR2 SASEGT. This CDR3 region has 15 residues. Trimming took 6 bases from V and 0 from J, leaving 11 bases between them.

This clone showed up just once. One end of the junction is discordant with germline, which a read error may explain. This sequence joins TRBV28 and TRBJ2-7; D unresolved. This CDR3 has 14 residues. The germline V gene encodes CDR1 MDHEN and CDR2 SYDVKM. DNA for the CDR3: TGTGCCAGCAGCTTATCCCGAAACATCTACGAGCAGTACTTC. Protein product: CASSLSRNIYEQYF.

V is TRBV11-2 and J is TRBJ1-1, with D perhaps matching TRBD1 (6 bases). This CDR3 is 15 amino acids long. The V gene's germline CDR1 is SGHAT and CDR2 FQNNGV. V shed 6 bases and J shed 5 bases, with 19 bases lying between them. CDR3 region: CASSPRWGQLTEAFF. As DNA, the CDR3 is TGTGCCAGCAGTCCGCGGTGGGGGCAACTGACTGAAGCTTTCTTT.